The 6 T cell receptor delta chains reported below all come from one sample, sequenced in a study of γδ T cells in repeated Plasmodium falciparum infection. Flow sorting of PBMC yielded separate Vgamma9/Vdelta2+ and Vdelta2-negative gammadelta T cell populations for bulk repertoire analysis. TCRdb reran clone calling via CATT on the multiplex PCR reads. The table shows around 82,000 delta-chain clones, with 1.4% to 1.5% occurring only once. The specimen was gamma-delta T cells from blood. These receptors were obtained from a pool of human donors (malaria-infected and uninfected, not separated).

This clone was seen a handful of times. This is likely an artifact of a read error, given a far larger clone one base away. The sample carries other DNA sequences with the same CDR3. This chain connects TRDV2 to TRDJ2; TRDD3 matches 13 bases. The J gene, absent from TCRdb, was called here by matching the DNA to germline. The CDR3 runs to 16 residues. Germline V gives CDR1 GEAIGNYY, CDR2 EKD. CDR3 nucleotides: TGTGCCTGCGACAGACTGGGGGATACGTTGACAGCACAACTCTTCTTT. It translates to CACDRLGDTLTAQLFF.

Regarding this clone: One end of the junction varies from germline; a read error may be responsible. The chain has TRDV2 and TRDJ1; 9 positions agree with TRDD3. The J gene is absent in TCRdb and was assigned here via DNA matching to germline. The germline V gene has CDR1 GEAIGNYY and CDR2 EKD. The CDR3 has 17 amino acids. The CDR3 here is CACDSLLGEQYTNKLIF. The CDR3 DNA reads as TGTGCCTGTGACTCCTTACTGGGGGAGCAATACACCAATAAACTCATCTTT.

This clone was detected only a few times. It may be a read error: a sequence one base away is much more abundant. Other DNA sequences within the sample encode an identical CDR3. V and J are TRDV1 and TRDJ1; D call uncertain. This CDR3 has 23 residues. CDR1 is TSWWSYY, CDR2 QGS, per germline. This chain's CDR3 is CALGELLFRRRDPVPSHTDKLIF. The CDR3 bases are TGTGCTCTTGGAGAACTACTTTTCCGAAGACGAGACCCCGTTCCATCACACACCGATAAACTCATCTTT.

Of note for this clone: A much larger clone sits a single nucleotide away, making a read error possible. The V gene is TRDV1, the J gene TRDJ1; D is perhaps TRDD3 (8 bases). TCRdb records no J gene; here it was assigned by comparing the DNA to germline. Trimming removed 4 bases from V and 0 bases from J, with 30 bases in between. The germline gives CDR1 TSWWSYY, CDR2 QGS. The CDR3 has 21 residues. CDR3 coding DNA: TGTGCTCTTGGGGGCACCTTCCTGCTACCGTACTGGGGGTCTTACACCGATAAACTCATCTTT. Protein product: CALGGTFLLPYWGSYTDKLIF.

This clone has only a few counts. For this DNA, TCRdb reports the protein of a much larger clone, which diverges at residue 5, most likely from a read error; the protein presented here is translated directly from the DNA. The CDR3 loop reads CALGGGGRDKLIF. The DNA of the CDR3 is TGTGCTCTTGGGGGGGGAGGCAGGGATAAACTCATCTTT. The chain joins TRDV1 to TRDJ1; TRDD3 is a possible D gene (5 bases). V lost 4 bases, J lost 5 bases, and 11 bases lay in between. CDR3 length equals 13 residues. The germline V gene encodes CDR1 TSWWSYY and CDR2 QGS.

Notes on this clone: TCRdb shows a much larger clone's protein in place of this DNA's translation, and the two differ at residue 7, likely through a read error; the protein shown is translated from the DNA. The chain is built from TRDV2 and TRDJ3; possibly TRDD2 for D (5 bases). The J gene, missing from TCRdb, was assigned here through DNA to germline matching. The ends were cut back, 0 bases at V and 0 bases at J, with 14 bases in the middle. Germline loops: CDR1 GEAIGNYY, CDR2 EKD. The CDR3 totals 19 residues. DNA of the CDR3: TGTGCCTGTGACACCGTGCCCTACCCCTTCTCCTGGGACACCCGACAGATGTTTTTC. It encodes CACDTVPYPFSWDTRQMFF.